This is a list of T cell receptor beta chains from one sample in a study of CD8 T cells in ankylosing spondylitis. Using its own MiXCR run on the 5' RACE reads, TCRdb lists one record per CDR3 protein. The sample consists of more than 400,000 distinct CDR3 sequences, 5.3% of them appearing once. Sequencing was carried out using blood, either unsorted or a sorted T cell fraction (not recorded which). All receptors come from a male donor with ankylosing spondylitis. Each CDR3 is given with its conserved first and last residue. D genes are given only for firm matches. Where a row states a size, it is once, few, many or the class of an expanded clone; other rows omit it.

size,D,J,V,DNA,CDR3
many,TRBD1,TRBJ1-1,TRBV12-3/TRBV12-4,TGTGCCAGCAGTTTGGCTGGTGCAGGGGGCTCTGAAGCTTTCTTT,CASSLAGAGGSEAFF
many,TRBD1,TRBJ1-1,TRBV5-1,TGCGCCAGCAGCATCGGGACAGGGGGCGCAAACACTGAAGCTTTCTTT,CASSIGTGGANTEAFF
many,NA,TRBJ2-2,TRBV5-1,TGCGCCAGCAGCCCCTGGGACATCCTCACCGGGGAGCTGTTTTTT,CASSPWDILTGELFF
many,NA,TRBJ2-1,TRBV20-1,TGCAGTGCAAACCCACAGGGTTGGAATGAGCAGTTCTTC,CSANPQGWNEQFF
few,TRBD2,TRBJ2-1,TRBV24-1,TGTGCCACCAGTGACGTCGGGACTACCTCCGATGAGCAGTTCTTC,CATSDVGTTSDEQFF
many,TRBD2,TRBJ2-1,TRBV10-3,TGTGCCATTAAGCGGGGGTCCTACAATGAGCAGTTCTTC,CAIKRGSYNEQFF
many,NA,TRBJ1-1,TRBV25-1,TGTGCCAGCAGGGAGGACAGTTTCAACACTGAAGCTTTCTTT,CASREDSFNTEAFF
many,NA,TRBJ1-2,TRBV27,TGTGCCAGCAGTTTAAATCGAGGGGCCGGCTACACCTTC,CASSLNRGAGYTF
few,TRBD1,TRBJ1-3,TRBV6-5,TGTGCCAGCAGTTCGGGACAGGAGAGCTCTGGAAACACCATATATTTT,CASSSGQESSGNTIYF
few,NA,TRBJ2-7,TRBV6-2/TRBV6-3,TGTGCCAGCAGATTCTTGGGTGCCTACGAGCAGTACTTC,CASRFLGAYEQYF
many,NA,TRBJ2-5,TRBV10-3,TGTGCCACCTCGGGGGCCCGTCAAGAGACCCAGTACTTC,CATSGARQETQYF
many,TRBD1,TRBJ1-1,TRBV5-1,TGCGCCAGCAGCTCCTCGACAGGGGGAACTGACACTGAAGCTTTCTTT,CASSSSTGGTDTEAFF
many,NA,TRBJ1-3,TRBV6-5,TGTGCCAGCAGGGGAAATGGAAACACCATATATTTT,CASRGNGNTIYF
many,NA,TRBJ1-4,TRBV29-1,TGCAGCGCAACTAGATTGGGGCAAGGCTGGGAGATGAGCACTAATGAAAAACTGTTTTTT,CSATRLGQGWEMSTNEKLFF
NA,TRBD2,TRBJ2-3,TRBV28,TGTGCCAGCAGCCGTCTAGCGGGAGAAGCAGATACGCAGTATTTT,CASSRLAGEADTQYF
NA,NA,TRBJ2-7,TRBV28,TGTGCCAGCAGGCAAGGCGGGCTGTCCTACGAGCAGTACTTC,CASRQGGLSYEQYF
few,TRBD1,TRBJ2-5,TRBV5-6,TGTGCCAGCAGCTTGATTGACAGGGTGGTTGAAGAGACCCAGTACTTC,CASSLIDRVVEETQYF
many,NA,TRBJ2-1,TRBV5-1,TGCGCCAGCAGCTTCGGCCACTACACCTACAATGAGCAGTTCTTC,CASSFGHYTYNEQFF
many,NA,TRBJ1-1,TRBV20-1,TGCAGTGCTTTGAGAGAAGCTTTCTTT,CSALREAFF
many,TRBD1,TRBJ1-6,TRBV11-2,TGTGCCAGCAGCTTCGGGACAGGGGGCGCGAGGTCACCCCTCCACTTT,CASSFGTGGARSPLHF
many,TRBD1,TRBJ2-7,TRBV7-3,TGTGCCAGCAGCTTAAGGAGTTGGGGGACAGGGTCAAACGAGCAGTACTTC,CASSLRSWGTGSNEQYF
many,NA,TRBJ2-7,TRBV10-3,TGTGCCATCAGTGATCCAGGATACGGCCACGAGCAGTACTTC,CAISDPGYGHEQYF
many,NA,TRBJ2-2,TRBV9,TGTGCCAGCAGCGTAGGTAGGAATTCCGGGGAGCTGTTTTTT,CASSVGRNSGELFF